Many counts were recorded for the clone carrying this T cell receptor beta chain. The data belong to a study of early T cells in non-severe SARS-CoV-2 infection. TCRdb re-derived calls from the 5' RACE reads in MiXCR, one entry per CDR3 protein. Of around 33,000 distinct CDR3 sequences in the sample, around 5.6% were seen once. In germline, CDR1 is SEHNR, CDR2 FQNEAQ (reference sequence). V was pared by 3 bases and J by 5 bases, with 2 bases of the junction left unmatched. The CDR3 extends over 14 amino acids. The J gene is TRBJ1-4, the V gene TRBV7-9, with TRBD1 matching 8 bases. The TCR comes from an adult who was a healthcare worker with PCR-confirmed SARS-CoV-2 infection or an uninfected control (not recorded which). Sample: whole blood. Written as DNA, the CDR3 is TGTGCCAGCAGCTTGGACAGGGAAAATGAAAAACTGTTTTTT. Its protein product is CASSLDRENEKLFF.